Detailed here is one T cell receptor (beta chain). Antigen specificity is unknown. Treatment of the sample: roughly 11-day PBMC culture with coronavirus spike peptide pools or control peptides (ViraFEST assay). Antigen-specific T cell expansion with peptide pools preceded TCR sequencing in the ViraFEST approach. The assay that was used to sequence DNA from cultured CD4+ T cells was the Oncomine TCR Beta short-read assay. One entry per CDR3 protein results from TCRdb running MiXCR on the PCR reads. The table has under 30,000 distinct CDR3 sequences, 44% seen once. This sample is drawn from a study of vaccination and CD4 T cells after COVID-19. Germline V gives CDR1 DFQATT, CDR2 SNEGSKA (reference sequence). This CDR3 region has 13 residues. V was clipped by 4 bases and J by 11 bases, with 18 bases between them. Points from the study as a whole: Data came from relatively few convalescent patients and lacked early post-infection timepoints.

This TCR derives from a human donor who received a COVID-19 vaccine. The chain joins TRBV20-1 to TRBJ2-1, with D uncertain. The source material was CD4+ T cells from blood, cultured in vitro, sampled before SARS-CoV-2 vaccination. The chain's CDR3 is CSANQNNDFQQFF. The CDR3 nucleotides read TGCAGTGCTAATCAAAACAATGATTTTCAGCAGTTCTTC.